Following are 16 T cell receptor beta chains from one sample sequenced in a study of cytomegalovirus exposure and HLA in healthy donors. PCR employed 60 Vbeta and 13 Jbeta primers. TCRdb's table, derived via immunoSEQ multiplex PCR, lists solely in-frame clones and lacks some. Here the sample spans around 160,000 clones, 65% to 80% being singletons. Sequenced input: PBMCs. These receptors were obtained from a woman aged 40 to 49 in good health and CMV-seropositive.

This clone was found a few times. The genes are TRBV6-1 and TRBJ2-2; 10 positions match TRBD2. The V segment lost 8 bases and the J segment 5 bases; nucleotides outside the gene matches: 5. The CDR3 spans 14 residues. Germline loops: CDR1 MNHNS, CDR2 SASEGT. In DNA form, the CDR3 reads TGTGCCAGCTTAGCGGGAGGTTTGACCGGGGAGCTGTTTTTT. This gives the protein CASLAGGLTGELFF.

The chain joins TRBV7-2 to TRBJ2-7; 7 bases line up with TRBD2. CDR3 length equals 13 residues. Trimming removed 5 bases from V and 6 bases from J; junction bases left unmatched: 7. The germline CDR1 and CDR2 sequences are SGHTA and FQGNSA. The CDR3 DNA sequence: TGTGCCAGCAGCCCAACTAGCGTCGGCGAGCAGTACTTC. Its protein is CASSPTSVGEQYF. The complete variable domain, with remaining parts taken from reference TRBV7-2 and TRBJ2-7, reads GAGVSQSPSNKVTEKGKDVELRCDPISGHTALYWYRQSLGQGLEFLIYFQGNSAPDKSGLPSDRFSAERTGGSVSTLTIQRTQQEDSAVYLCASSPTSVGEQYFGPGTRLTVT.

This sequence joins TRBV2 and TRBJ2-5; 16 bases line up with TRBD2. Per germline, CDR1 SNHLY and CDR2 FYNNEI. The CDR3 covers 14 residues. The V gene end was trimmed by 4 bases and the J gene end by 12 bases; junction bases not matched to a gene: 5. The CDR3 coding sequence is TGTGCCAGCAGTGTGGGACTAGCGGGAGGGTTTGAGTACTTC. Protein: CASSVGLAGGFEYF.

The chain is built from TRBV6-5 and TRBJ1-3; D perhaps matches TRBD1 (6 bases). V lost 3 bases and J lost 5, with 17 bases in between. This CDR3 has 16 amino acids. The germline gives CDR1 MNHEY, CDR2 SVGAGI. This CDR3 reads CASSYSGQPPRNTIYF. DNA of the CDR3: TGTGCCAGCAGTTATTCAGGACAGCCACCTCGAAACACCATATATTTT.

The rearrangement uses TRBV6-1 and TRBJ1-6; D unclear. This CDR3 has 15 residues. Germline CDR1 reads MNHNS; CDR2 reads SASEGT. V was shortened by 0 bases and J by 7 bases, with 10 bases between the two germline ends. CDR3 region: CASSEARTVNSPLHF. In DNA form, the CDR3 reads TGTGCCAGCAGTGAAGCGAGAACGGTCAATTCACCCCTCCACTTT.

V is TRBV19 and J is TRBJ1-5, with TRBD1 matching 9 bases. V shed 6 bases, J shed 7 bases, and the junction held 7 bases outside the gene matches. Germline CDR1 LNHDA, CDR2 SQIVND (reference sequence). The CDR3 is made up of 14 amino acids. CDR3 loop: CASSPTGGGQPQHF. The CDR3 DNA follows: TGTGCCAGTAGCCCGACAGGGGGAGGGCAGCCCCAGCATTTT.

The chain links TRBV19 to TRBJ1-2; the match to TRBD1 covers 8 bases. This CDR3 has 14 amino acids. Germline values: CDR1 LNHDA, CDR2 SQIVND (reference sequence). The junction had 8 bases not matched to a gene; V was cut back by 5 bases and J by 6 bases. The CDR3 DNA sequence: TGTGCCAGTAGTGCGCGGACAGGGATCGATGGCTACACCTTC. It yields the protein CASSARTGIDGYTF.

The chain is built from TRBV7-2 and TRBJ2-3, with 8 bases matching TRBD1. The germline V gene has CDR1 SGHTA and CDR2 FQGNSA. The V gene end was trimmed by 5 bases and the J gene end by 4 bases; junction bases not matched to a gene: 5. The CDR3 extends over 14 amino acids. CDR3 loop: CASSRGQGSDTQYF. In DNA, the CDR3 is TGTGCCAGCAGCCGAGGACAGGGTTCAGATACGCAGTATTTT.

The gene calls are TRBV6-6 and TRBJ2-7, with 10 bases lining up with TRBD2. This CDR3 is 16 amino acids long. Losses at the gene ends were 7 bases for V and 5 bases for J; bases not matched to a gene: 14. Germline values: CDR1 MNHNY, CDR2 SVGAGI (reference sequence). Written as DNA, the CDR3 is TGTGCCAGCATCAAATCAAGGGCTAGCGGGAGCGACGAGCAGTACTTC. It specifies CASIKSRASGSDEQYF.

In DNA, the CDR3 is TGTGCCAGCTCACCCGGACAGACCCACATGAACACTGAAGCTTTCTTT. It encodes CASSPGQTHMNTEAFF. The V call is TRBV18, the J call TRBJ1-1; tentative D call: TRBD1 (6 bases). The CDR3 extends over 16 amino acids. The germline gives CDR1 KGHSH, CDR2 LQKENI. V lost 3 bases and J 0 bases, leaving 14 bases between the germline ends.

The chain combines TRBV28 with TRBJ2-1; 8 positions match TRBD2. This CDR3 is 17 amino acids long. The V segment lost 6 bases and the J segment 6 bases; nucleotides outside the gene matches: 16. Germline V lookup: CDR1 MDHEN, CDR2 SYDVKM. The CDR3 sequence: CASSRDWGGGGPNEQFF. Written as DNA, the CDR3 is TGTGCCAGCAGCCGTGATTGGGGGGGCGGGGGGCCCAATGAGCAGTTCTTC.

This clone appeared once. The chain combines TRBV28 with TRBJ1-5; D is perhaps TRBD1 (6 bases). This CDR3 spans 18 amino acids. The V gene's germline CDR1 is MDHEN and CDR2 SYDVKM. Between the trimmed V and J ends, which lost 4 bases and 1 base, there was a span of 20 bases. The CDR3 nucleotides are TGTGCCAGCAGTTCGGGACAATACGGAATTGACAGCAATCAGCCCCAGCATTTT. This gives the protein CASSSGQYGIDSNQPQHF.

The chain recombines TRBV5-1 with TRBJ2-3; the D gene is possibly TRBD1 (6 bases). Germline CDR1 and CDR2: SGHRS and YFSETQ. Trimming cost V 3 bases and J 2 bases, with 13 bases left between them. The CDR3 runs 15 residues. The DNA of the CDR3 is TGCGCCAGCAGCTCACAGGGAAGTCTCACAGATACGCAGTATTTT. It is translated as CASSSQGSLTDTQYF.

The chain links TRBV6-5 to TRBJ2-5, with 13 bases lining up with TRBD2. CDR3 length equals 15 residues. The J segment lost 5 bases and the V segment lost 5 bases, leaving 5 bases of the junction unmatched. Germline V gene lookup returns CDR1 MNHEY and CDR2 SVGAGI. For the CDR3, the DNA is TGTGCCAGCAGTGGGACTAGCGGGGTGGGGGAGACCCAGTACTTC. It encodes CASSGTSGVGETQYF.

The V call is TRBV5-1, the J call TRBJ2-7, with TRBD1 identical over 7 bases. Germline V gene lookup returns CDR1 SGHRS and CDR2 YFSETQ. V shed 7 bases and J 4 bases; nucleotides not matched to a gene: 8. The CDR3 totals 13 residues. As DNA, the CDR3 is TGCGCCAGCCAACAGGGGTCCGAATACGAGCAGTACTTC. Encoded protein: CASQQGSEYEQYF.

Notes on this clone: Other DNA sequences from this sample encode an identical CDR3 as well. The chain joins TRBV18 to TRBJ1-4; a weak D match, TRBD1 (6 bases). The CDR3 is 14 amino acids. Germline lookup yields CDR1 KGHSH and CDR2 LQKENI. V gave up 3 bases and J gave up 5 bases, with 10 bases separating them. CDR3 loop: CASSPDRRNEKLFF. CDR3 sequence (DNA): TGTGCCAGCTCACCGGACAGACGAAATGAAAAACTGTTTTTT.